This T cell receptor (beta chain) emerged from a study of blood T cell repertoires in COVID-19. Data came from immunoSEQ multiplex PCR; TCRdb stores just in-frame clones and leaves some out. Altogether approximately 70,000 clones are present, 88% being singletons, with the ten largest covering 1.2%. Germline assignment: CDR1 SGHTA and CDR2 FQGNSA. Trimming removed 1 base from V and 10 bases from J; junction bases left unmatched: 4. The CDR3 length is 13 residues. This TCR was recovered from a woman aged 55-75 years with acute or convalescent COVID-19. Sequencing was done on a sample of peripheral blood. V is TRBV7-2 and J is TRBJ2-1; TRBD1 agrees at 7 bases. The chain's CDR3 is CASSLGGRGEQFF. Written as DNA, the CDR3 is TGTGCCAGCAGCTTAGGGGGCAGGGGGGAGCAGTTCTTC.